The clone carrying this TCR beta chain was observed a handful of times. The record originates from a study of blood T cells in healthy people across ages. Then a second PCR, running about 6 to 11 cycles, was carried out with a sample-barcoded 5' primer and a J-beta primer mix. TCRdb processed the 5' RACE reads anew with MiXCR; each CDR3 protein has one entry. Of almost 1 million distinct CDR3 sequences listed, about 53% are singletons. The CDR3 spans 14 residues. V was pared by 5 bases and J by 7 bases, with 7 bases of the junction left unmatched. The sequence derives from a woman aged 60-75 years in good health. The sequenced material came from blood. V gene TRBV12-3 or TRBV12-4 combines with J gene TRBJ1-5, with 8 bases identical to TRBD1. Written as DNA, the CDR3 is TGTGCCAGCAGTGAAGTGCAGGGGGCACAGCCCCAGCATTTT. Translation gives CASSEVQGAQPQHF.